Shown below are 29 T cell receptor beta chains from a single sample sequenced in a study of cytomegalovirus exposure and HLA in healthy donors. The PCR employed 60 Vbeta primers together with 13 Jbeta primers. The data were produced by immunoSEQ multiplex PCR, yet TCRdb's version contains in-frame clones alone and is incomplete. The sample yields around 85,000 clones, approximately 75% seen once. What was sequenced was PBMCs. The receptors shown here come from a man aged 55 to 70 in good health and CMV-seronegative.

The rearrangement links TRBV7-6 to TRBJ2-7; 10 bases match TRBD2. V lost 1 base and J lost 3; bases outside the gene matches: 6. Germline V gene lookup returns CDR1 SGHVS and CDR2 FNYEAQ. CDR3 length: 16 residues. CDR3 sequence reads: CASSLGGPSGGYEQYF. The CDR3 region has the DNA TGTGCCAGCAGCTTAGGGGGTCCTAGCGGGGGCTACGAGCAGTACTTC.

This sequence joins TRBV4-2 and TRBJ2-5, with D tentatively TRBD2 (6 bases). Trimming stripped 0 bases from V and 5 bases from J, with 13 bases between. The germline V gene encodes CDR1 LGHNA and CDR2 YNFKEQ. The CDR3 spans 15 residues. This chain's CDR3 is CASSQDRAGRETQYF. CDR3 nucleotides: TGTGCCAGCAGCCAAGATCGGGCAGGGAGGGAGACCCAGTACTTC.

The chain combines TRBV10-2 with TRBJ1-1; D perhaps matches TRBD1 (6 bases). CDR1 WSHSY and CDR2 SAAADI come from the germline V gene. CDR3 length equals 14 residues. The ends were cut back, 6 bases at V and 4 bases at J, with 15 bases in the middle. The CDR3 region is CASSQGRGTTEAFF. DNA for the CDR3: TGCGCCAGCAGCCAGGGGAGGGGAACCACTGAAGCTTTCTTT.

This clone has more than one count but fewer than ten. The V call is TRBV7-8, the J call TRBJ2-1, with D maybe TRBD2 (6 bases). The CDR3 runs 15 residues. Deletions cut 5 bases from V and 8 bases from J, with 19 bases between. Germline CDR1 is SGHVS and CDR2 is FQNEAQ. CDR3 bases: TGTGCCAGCAGCGCCAGACTAGTATTCGGCGATGAGCAGTTCTTC. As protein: CASSARLVFGDEQFF. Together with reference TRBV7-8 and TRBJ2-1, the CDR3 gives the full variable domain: GAGVSQSPRYKVAKRGQDVALRCDPISGHVSLFWYQQALGQGPEFLTYFQNEAQLDKSGLPSDRFFAERPEGSVSTLKIQRTQQEDSAVYLCASSARLVFGDEQFFGPGTRLTVL.

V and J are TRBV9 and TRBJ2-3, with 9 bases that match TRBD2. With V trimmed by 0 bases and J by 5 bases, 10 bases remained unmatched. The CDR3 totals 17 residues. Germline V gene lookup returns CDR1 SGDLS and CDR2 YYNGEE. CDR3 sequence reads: CASSVGPKRGVGDTQYF. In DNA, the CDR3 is TGTGCCAGCAGCGTAGGTCCTAAGCGGGGGGTAGGAGATACGCAGTATTTT.

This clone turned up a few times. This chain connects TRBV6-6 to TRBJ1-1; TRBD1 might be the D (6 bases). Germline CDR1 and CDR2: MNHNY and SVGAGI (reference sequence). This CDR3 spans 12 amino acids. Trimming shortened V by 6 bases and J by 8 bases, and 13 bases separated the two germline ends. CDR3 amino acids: CASSSRQAEAFF. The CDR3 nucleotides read TGTGCCAGCAGCTCCCGACAGGCAGAAGCTTTCTTT.

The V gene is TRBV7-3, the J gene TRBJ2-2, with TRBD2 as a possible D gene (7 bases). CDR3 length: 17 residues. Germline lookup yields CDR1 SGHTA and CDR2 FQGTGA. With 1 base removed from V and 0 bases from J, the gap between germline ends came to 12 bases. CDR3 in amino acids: CASSLIGGGANTGELFF. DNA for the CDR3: TGTGCCAGCAGCTTAATCGGAGGGGGGGCGAACACCGGGGAGCTGTTTTTT. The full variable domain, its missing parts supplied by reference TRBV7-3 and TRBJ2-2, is GAGVSQTPSNKVTEKGKYVELRCDPISGHTALYWYRQSLGQGPEFLIYFQGTGAADDSGLPNDRFFAVRPEGSVSTLKIQRTERGDSAVYLCASSLIGGGANTGELFFGEGSRLTVL.

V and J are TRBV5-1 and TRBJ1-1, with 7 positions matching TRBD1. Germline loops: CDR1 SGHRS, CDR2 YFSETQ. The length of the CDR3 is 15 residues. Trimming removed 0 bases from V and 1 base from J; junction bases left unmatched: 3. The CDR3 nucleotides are TGCGCCAGCAGCTTGGTAGGGACAGAGAACACTGAAGCTTTCTTT. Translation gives CASSLVGTENTEAFF. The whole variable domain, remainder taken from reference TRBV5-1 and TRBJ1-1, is KAGVTQTPRYLIKTRGQQVTLSCSPISGHRSVSWYQQTPGQGLQFLFEYFSETQRNKGNFPGRFSGRQFSNSRSEMNVSTLELGDSALYLCASSLVGTENTEAFFGQGTRLTVV.

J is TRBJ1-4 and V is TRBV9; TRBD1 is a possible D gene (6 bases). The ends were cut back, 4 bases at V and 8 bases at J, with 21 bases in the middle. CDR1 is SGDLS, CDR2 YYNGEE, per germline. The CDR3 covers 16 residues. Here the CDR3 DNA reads TGTGCCAGCAGCCCCCTGTGGGGGGGGCTGGGAGAAAAACTGTTTTTT. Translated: CASSPLWGGLGEKLFF.

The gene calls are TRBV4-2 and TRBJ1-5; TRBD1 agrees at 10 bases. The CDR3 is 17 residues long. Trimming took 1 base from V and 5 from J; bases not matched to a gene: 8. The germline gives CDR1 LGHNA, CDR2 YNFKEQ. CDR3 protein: CASSQGGTGQGHQPQHF. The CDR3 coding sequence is TGTGCCAGCAGCCAAGGTGGTACGGGACAGGGGCATCAGCCCCAGCATTTT.

The chain's CDR3 is CAWTELAGGTIYF. CDR3 coding DNA: TGTGCCTGGACTGAACTAGCGGGAGGCACCATATATTTT. The chain has TRBV30 and TRBJ1-3; D not resolved. Germline CDR1 and CDR2: GTSNPN and SVGIG (reference sequence). The CDR3 has 13 residues. Trimming removed 4 bases from V and 9 bases from J, with 16 bases in between. Drawing the rest from reference TRBV30 and TRBJ1-3, the complete variable domain is SQTIHQWPATLVQPVGSPLSLECTVEGTSNPNLYWYRQAAGRGLQLLFYSVGIGQISSEVPQNLSASRPQDRQFILSSKKLLLSDSGFYLCAWTELAGGTIYFGEGSWLTVV.

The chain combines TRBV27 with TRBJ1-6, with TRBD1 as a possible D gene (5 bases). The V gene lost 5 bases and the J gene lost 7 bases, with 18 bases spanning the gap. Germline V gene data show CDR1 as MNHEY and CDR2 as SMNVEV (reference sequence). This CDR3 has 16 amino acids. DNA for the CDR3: TGTGCCAGCAGTACCCTAAGCCAGGGCAGCAATTCACCCCTCCACTTT. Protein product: CASSTLSQGSNSPLHF.

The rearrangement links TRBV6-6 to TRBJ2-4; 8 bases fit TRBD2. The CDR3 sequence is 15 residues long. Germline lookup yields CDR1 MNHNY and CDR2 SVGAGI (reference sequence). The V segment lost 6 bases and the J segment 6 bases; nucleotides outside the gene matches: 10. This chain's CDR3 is CASSPREGRGNIQYF. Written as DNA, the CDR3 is TGTGCCAGCAGCCCCCGGGAGGGGCGGGGAAACATTCAGTACTTC.

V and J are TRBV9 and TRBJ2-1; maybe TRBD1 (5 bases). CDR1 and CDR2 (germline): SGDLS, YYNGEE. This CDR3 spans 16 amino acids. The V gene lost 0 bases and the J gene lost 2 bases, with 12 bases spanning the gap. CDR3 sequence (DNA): TGTGCCAGCAGCGTAGAGGGGCAGTGGACCTACAATGAGCAGTTCTTC. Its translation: CASSVEGQWTYNEQFF.

CDR3 in DNA: TGCAGCGTTGCGGAGGGTTTTCTGGGCAATCAGCCCCAGCATTTT. As protein: CSVAEGFLGNQPQHF. This chain links TRBV29-1 with TRBJ1-5; D unresolved. Germline V CDR1 and CDR2: SQVTM, ANQGSEA. This CDR3 is 15 amino acids long. Trimming removed 4 bases at V and 2 bases at J, with 15 bases between.

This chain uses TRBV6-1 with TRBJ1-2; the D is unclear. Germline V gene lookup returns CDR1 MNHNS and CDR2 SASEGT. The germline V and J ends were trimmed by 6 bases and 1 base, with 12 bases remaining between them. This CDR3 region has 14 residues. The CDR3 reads CASSPRENNYGYTF. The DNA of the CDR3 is TGTGCCAGCAGCCCGAGGGAAAATAACTATGGCTACACCTTC.

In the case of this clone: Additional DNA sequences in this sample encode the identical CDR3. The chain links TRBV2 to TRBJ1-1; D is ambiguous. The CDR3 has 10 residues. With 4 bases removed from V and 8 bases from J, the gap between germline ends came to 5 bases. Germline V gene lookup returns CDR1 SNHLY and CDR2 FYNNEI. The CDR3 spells CASSVGEAFF. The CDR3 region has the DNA TGTGCCAGCAGTGTGGGCGAAGCTTTCTTT.

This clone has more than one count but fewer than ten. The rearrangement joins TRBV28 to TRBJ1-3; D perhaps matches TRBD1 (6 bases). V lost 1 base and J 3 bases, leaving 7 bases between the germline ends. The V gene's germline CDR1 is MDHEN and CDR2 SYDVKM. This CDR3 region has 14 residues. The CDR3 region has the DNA TGTGCCAGCAGTTTATCCAGGGGTGGAAACACCATATATTTT. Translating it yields CASSLSRGGNTIYF.

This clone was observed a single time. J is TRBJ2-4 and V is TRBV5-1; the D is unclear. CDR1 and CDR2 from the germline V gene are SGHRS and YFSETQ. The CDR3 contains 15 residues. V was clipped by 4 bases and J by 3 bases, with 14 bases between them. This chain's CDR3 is CASSALEGVKNIQYF. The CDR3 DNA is TGCGCCAGCAGCGCCTTAGAAGGAGTCAAAAACATTCAGTACTTC.

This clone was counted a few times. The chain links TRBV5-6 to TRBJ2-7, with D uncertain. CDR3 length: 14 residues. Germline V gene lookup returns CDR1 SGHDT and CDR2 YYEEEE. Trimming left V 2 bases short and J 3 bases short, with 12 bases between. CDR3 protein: CASSFGSVNYEQYF. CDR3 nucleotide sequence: TGTGCCAGCAGCTTTGGCTCTGTTAACTACGAGCAGTACTTC.

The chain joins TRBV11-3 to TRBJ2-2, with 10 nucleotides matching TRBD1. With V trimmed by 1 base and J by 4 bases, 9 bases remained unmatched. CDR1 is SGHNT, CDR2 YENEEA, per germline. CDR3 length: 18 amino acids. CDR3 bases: TGTGCCAGCAGCTTAGGAGCGACAGGGGGCGCGGTCACCGGGGAGCTGTTTTTT. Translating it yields CASSLGATGGAVTGELFF.

The CDR3 DNA follows: TGTGCCTGGAAACGACGGGGGACTGAAGCTTTCTTT. As protein: CAWKRRGTEAFF. The rearrangement uses TRBV30 and TRBJ1-1; TRBD1 might be the D (5 bases). From germline, CDR1 is GTSNPN and CDR2 SVGIG (reference sequence). V was trimmed by 4 bases and J by 5 bases, leaving 11 bases between them. There are 12 residues in the CDR3. The full variable domain, in which reference TRBV30 and TRBJ1-1 provide the parts outside the CDR3, is SQTIHQWPATLVQPVGSPLSLECTVEGTSNPNLYWYRQAAGRGLQLLFYSVGIGQISSEVPQNLSASRPQDRQFILSSKKLLLSDSGFYLCAWKRRGTEAFFGQGTRLTVV.

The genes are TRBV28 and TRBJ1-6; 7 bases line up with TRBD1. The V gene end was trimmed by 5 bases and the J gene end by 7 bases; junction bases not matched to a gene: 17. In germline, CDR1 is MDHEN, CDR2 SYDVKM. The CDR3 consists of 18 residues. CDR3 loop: CASSPWTPTGMRNSPLHF. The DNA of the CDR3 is TGTGCCAGCAGTCCCTGGACCCCGACAGGGATGAGGAATTCACCCCTCCACTTT. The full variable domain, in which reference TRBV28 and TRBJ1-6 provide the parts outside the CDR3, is DVKVTQSSRYLVKRTGEKVFLECVQDMDHENMFWYRQDPGLGLRLIYFSYDVKMKEKGDIPEGYSVSREKKERFSLILESASTNQTSMYLCASSPWTPTGMRNSPLHFGNGTRLTVT.

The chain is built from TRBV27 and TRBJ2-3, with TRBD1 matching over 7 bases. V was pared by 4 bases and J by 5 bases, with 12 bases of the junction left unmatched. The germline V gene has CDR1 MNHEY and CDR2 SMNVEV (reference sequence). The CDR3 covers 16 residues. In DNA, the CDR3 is TGTGCCAGCAGTTCTGCCCCGGACAGGTCCGGAGATACGCAGTATTTT. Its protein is CASSSAPDRSGDTQYF.

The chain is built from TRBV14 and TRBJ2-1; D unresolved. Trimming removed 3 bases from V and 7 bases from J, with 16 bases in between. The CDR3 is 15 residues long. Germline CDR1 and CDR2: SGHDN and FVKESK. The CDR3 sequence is CASSQTHGGVNEQFF. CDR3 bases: TGTGCCAGCAGCCAGACCCACGGCGGAGTTAATGAGCAGTTCTTC.

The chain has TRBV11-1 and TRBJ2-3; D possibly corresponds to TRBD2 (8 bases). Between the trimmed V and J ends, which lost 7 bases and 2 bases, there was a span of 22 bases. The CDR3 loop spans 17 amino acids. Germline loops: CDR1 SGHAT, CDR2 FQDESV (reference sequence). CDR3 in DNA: TGTGCCAGCACCCCAGGGGGTAGCGGGGACCCCACAGATACGCAGTATTTT. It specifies CASTPGGSGDPTDTQYF.

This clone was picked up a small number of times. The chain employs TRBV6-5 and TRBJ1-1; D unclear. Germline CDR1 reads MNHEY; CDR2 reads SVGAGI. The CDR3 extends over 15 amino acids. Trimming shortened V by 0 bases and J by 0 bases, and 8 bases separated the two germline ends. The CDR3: CASSYSRTVNTEAFF. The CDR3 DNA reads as TGTGCCAGCAGTTACTCCCGGACTGTGAACACTGAAGCTTTCTTT.

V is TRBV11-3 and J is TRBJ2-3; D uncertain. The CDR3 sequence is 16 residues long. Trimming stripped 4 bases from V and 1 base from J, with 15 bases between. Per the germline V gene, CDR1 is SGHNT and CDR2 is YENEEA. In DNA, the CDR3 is TGTGCCAGCAGCTCGAAAACGGTGGGCGGCACAGATACGCAGTATTTT. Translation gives CASSSKTVGGTDTQYF.

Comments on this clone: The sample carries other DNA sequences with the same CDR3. The CDR3 DNA follows: TGTGCCAGCAGCCAAGGAGGCTCCTATAATTCACCCCTCCACTTT. Its protein product is CASSQGGSYNSPLHF. V gene TRBV14 combines with J gene TRBJ1-6; D is unclear. The CDR3 extends over 15 amino acids. The germline V gene encodes CDR1 SGHDN and CDR2 FVKESK. The V end lost 1 base, the J end lost 0 bases, and 4 bases lay between the germline ends. Based on the CDR3 plus reference TRBV14 and TRBJ1-6, the full variable domain is EAGVTQFPSHSVIEKGQTVTLRCDPISGHDNLYWYRRVMGKEIKFLLHFVKESKQDESGMPNNRFLAERTGGTYSTLKVQPAELEDSGVYFCASSQGGSYNSPLHFGNGTRLTVT.